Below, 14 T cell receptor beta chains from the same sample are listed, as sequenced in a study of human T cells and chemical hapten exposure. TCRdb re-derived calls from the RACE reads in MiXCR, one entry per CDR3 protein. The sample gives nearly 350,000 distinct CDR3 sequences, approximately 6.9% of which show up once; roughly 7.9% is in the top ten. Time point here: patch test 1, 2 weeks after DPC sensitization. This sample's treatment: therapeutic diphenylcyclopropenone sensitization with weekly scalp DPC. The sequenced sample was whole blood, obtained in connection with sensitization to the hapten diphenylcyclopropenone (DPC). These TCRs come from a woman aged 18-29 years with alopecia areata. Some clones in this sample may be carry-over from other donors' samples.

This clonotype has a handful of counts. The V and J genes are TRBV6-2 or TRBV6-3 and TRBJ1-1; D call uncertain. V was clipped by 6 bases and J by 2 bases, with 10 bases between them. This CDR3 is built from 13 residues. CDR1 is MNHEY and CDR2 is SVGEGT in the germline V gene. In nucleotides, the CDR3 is TGTGCCAGCAGGCGGCGGGGAAACACTGAAGCTTTCTTT. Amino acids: CASRRRGNTEAFF.

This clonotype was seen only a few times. CDR3 in DNA: TGTGCCAGCAGCTGGCGGGACACCAATCAGCCCCAGCATTTT. Protein: CASSWRDTNQPQHF. V usage is TRBV12-3 or TRBV12-4 and J usage is TRBJ1-5, with D perhaps TRBD1 (6 bases). This CDR3 region has 14 residues. V was trimmed by 6 bases and J by 3 bases, leaving 12 bases between them.

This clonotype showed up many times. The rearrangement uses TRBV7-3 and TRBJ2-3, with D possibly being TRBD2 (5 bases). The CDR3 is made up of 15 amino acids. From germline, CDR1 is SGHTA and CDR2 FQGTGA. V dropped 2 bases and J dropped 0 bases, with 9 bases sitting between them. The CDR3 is CASSLGRTSTDTQYF. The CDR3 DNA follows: TGTGCCAGCAGCTTAGGCCGGACTAGCACAGATACGCAGTATTTT.

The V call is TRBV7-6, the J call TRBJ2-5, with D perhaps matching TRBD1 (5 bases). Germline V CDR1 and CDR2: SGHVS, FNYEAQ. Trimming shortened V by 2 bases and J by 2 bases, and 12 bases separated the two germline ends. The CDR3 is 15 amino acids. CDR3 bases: TGTGCCAGCAGCTTACGCCAGGGCTTTCAAGAGACCCAGTACTTC. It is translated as CASSLRQGFQETQYF.

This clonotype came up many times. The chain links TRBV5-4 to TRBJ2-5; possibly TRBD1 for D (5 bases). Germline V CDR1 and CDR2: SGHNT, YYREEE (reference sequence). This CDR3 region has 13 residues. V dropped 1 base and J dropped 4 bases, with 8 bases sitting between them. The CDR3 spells CASSLQGTETQYF. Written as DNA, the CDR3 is TGTGCCAGCAGCTTGCAGGGTACAGAGACCCAGTACTTC.

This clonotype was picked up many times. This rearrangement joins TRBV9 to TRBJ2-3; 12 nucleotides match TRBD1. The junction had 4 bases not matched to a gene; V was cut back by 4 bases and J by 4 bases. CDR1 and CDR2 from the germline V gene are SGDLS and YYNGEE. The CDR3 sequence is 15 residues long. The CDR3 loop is CASSPGQGASDTQYF. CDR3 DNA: TGTGCCAGCAGCCCGGGACAGGGGGCATCAGATACGCAGTATTTT. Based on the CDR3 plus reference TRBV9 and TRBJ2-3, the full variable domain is DSGVTQTPKHLITATGQRVTLRCSPRSGDLSVYWYQQSLDQGLQFLIQYYNGEERAKGNILERFSAQQFPDLHSELNLSSLELGDSALYFCASSPGQGASDTQYFGPGTRLTVL.

In nucleotides, the CDR3 is TGTGCCAGCAGTTTTGAGACCTATACGCAGTATTTT. It specifies CASSFETYTQYF. This rearrangement joins TRBV12-3 or TRBV12-4 to TRBJ2-3; no reliable D call. V dropped 3 bases and J dropped 7 bases, with 8 bases sitting between them. The CDR3 is 12 residues long.

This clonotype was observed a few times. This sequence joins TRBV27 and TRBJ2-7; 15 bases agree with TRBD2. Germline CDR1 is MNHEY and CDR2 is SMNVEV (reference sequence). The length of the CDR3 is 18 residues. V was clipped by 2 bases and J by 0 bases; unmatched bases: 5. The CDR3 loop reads CASSLAGTSGGPSYEQYF. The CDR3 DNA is TGTGCCAGCAGTTTAGCCGGGACTAGCGGGGGGCCCTCCTACGAGCAGTACTTC.

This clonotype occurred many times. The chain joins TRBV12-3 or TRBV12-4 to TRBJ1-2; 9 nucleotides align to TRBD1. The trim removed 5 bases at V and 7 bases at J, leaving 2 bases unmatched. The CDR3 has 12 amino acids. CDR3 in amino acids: CASSRQGGGYTF. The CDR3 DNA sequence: TGTGCCAGCAGTAGACAGGGGGGTGGCTACACCTTC.

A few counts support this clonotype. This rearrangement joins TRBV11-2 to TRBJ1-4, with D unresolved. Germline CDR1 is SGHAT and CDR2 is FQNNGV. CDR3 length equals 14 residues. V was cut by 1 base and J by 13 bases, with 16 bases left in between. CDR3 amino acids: CASSLGTALKRLFF. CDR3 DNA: TGTGCCAGCAGCTTAGGAACAGCGTTGAAAAGACTGTTTTTT.

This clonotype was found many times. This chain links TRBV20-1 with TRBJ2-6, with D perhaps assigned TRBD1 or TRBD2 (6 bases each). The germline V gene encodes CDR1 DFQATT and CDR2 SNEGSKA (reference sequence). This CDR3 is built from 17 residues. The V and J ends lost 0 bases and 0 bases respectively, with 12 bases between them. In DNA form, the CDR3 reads TGCAGTGCTAGAGATCACGGGGGCAACTCTGGGGCCAACGTCCTGACTTTC. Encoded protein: CSARDHGGNSGANVLTF.

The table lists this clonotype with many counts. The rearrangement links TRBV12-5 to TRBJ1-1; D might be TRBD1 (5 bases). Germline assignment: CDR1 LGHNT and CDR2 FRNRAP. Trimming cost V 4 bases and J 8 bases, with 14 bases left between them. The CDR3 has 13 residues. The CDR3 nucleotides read TGTGCTAGTGGTTCGGAAGCAGGGACCGAAGCTTTCTTT. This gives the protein CASGSEAGTEAFF. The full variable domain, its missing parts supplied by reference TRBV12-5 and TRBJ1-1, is DARVTQTPRHKVTEMGQEVTMRCQPILGHNTVFWYRQTMMQGLELLAYFRNRAPLDDSGMPKDRFSAEMPDATLATLKIQPSEPRDSAVYFCASGSEAGTEAFFGQGTRLTVV.

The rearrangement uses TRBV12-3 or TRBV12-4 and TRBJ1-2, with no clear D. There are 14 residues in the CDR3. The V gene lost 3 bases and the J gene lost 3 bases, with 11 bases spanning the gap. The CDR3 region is CASSFARGYYGYTF. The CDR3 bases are TGTGCCAGCAGTTTTGCAAGAGGATACTATGGCTACACCTTC.

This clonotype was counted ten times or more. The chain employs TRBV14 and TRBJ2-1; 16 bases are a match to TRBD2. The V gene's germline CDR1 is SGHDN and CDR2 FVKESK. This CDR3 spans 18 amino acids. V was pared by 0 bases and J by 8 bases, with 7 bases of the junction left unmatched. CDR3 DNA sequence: TGTGCCAGCAGCCAAGAGGGACTAGCGGGGGGGCTGTTCGATGAGCAGTTCTTC. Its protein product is CASSQEGLAGGLFDEQFF.